This T cell receptor beta chain emerged from a study of T cell repertoires in ileal Crohn's disease. Study-wide results and limits: Active smokers at surgery had more clonal expansions than non-smokers. Clonality above 26.8% at surgery always came with endoscopic recurrence.

The time point is: inflamed ileum from the surgical specimen. Eligibility required adulthood, ileal or ileocolonic Crohn's disease and indicated ileocolonic resection. The CDR3 covers 14 residues. After removal of 3 bases from V and 8 bases from J, the junction contained 10 bases not matched to a gene. Per germline, CDR1 SGHRS and CDR2 YFSETQ. Method: immunoSEQ multiplex PCR; TCRdb's copy keeps in-frame clones and lacks some. Of 8,000 or so clones listed, 65% to 90% are singletons. As for this clone: Antigen: not known.

This chain uses TRBV5-1 with TRBJ1-1, with TRBD1 identical over 7 bases. The specimen was ileal tissue. This receptor was obtained from an adult with Crohn's disease. The CDR3 DNA reads as TGCGCCAGCAGCTCACAGGGAGGGGGCAGGGAAGCTTTCTTT. Translation: CASSSQGGGREAFF.